This passage covers 17 T cell receptor beta chains from one sample sequenced in a study of radiotherapy plus CTLA-4 blockade in lung cancer (dated by TCRdb to between 2018 and 2020). The library relied on the immunoSEQ multiplex PCR assay. TCRdb limited this immuneACCESS table to in-frame rearrangements with V and J called. A share of clones is missing; checked studies link under half to unresolved V genes, and the rest is unexplained. The sample table lists more than 50,000 clones, approximately 76% of them with a count of one. The biggest ten clones account for 2.9% of the sample. The sample was peripheral blood, taken from a patient treated with radiotherapy plus ipilimumab. Receptors were obtained from a human donor with non-small cell lung cancer who had a complete response to radiotherapy plus ipilimumab.

This clone has just a few counts. This sequence joins TRBV5-6 and TRBJ2-7, with TRBD2 matching 8 bases. V lost 0 bases, J lost 6 bases, and 5 bases stayed unmatched. The V gene's germline CDR1 is SGHDT and CDR2 YYEEEE. The CDR3 has 14 amino acids. The CDR3 reads CASSLVGGASEQYF. For the CDR3, the DNA is TGTGCCAGCAGCTTGGTCGGGGGGGCCTCCGAGCAGTACTTC.

The chain couples TRBV30 to TRBJ1-5; D is perhaps TRBD1 (6 bases). Germline V gives CDR1 GTSNPN, CDR2 SVGIG (reference sequence). The germline V and J ends were trimmed by 5 bases and 2 bases, with 13 bases remaining between them. CDR3 size: 14 residues. The CDR3 DNA is TGTGCCTGGGAATTATCAGGGGGCAATCAGCCCCAGCATTTT. It codes for CAWELSGGNQPQHF.

The chain carries TRBV19 and TRBJ1-5; D is undetermined. Germline V lookup: CDR1 LNHDA, CDR2 SQIVND (reference sequence). Between the trimmed V and J ends, which lost 7 bases and 0 bases, there was a span of 16 bases. The CDR3 spans 16 residues. The CDR3 nucleotides read TGTGCCAGTAACCCAGCAGGCCACGATAGCAATCAGCCCCAGCATTTT. It translates to CASNPAGHDSNQPQHF.

This sequence joins TRBV5-1 and TRBJ2-2; D may be TRBD2 (7 bases). Germline lookup yields CDR1 SGHRS and CDR2 YFSETQ. The CDR3 has 16 residues. Trimming pared 3 bases from V and 2 bases from J, leaving 14 bases between. CDR3 amino acids: CASSWGGGINTGELFF. CDR3 sequence (DNA): TGCGCCAGCAGCTGGGGCGGGGGCATTAACACCGGGGAGCTGTTTTTT.

The chain couples TRBV4-3 to TRBJ2-7, with 9 bases fitting TRBD1. This CDR3 has 14 amino acids. Unmatched junction bases numbered 3, after V lost 4 bases and J lost 2 bases. Per germline, CDR1 LGHNA and CDR2 YSLEER. Here the CDR3 reads CASSLRQGAYEQYF. Here the CDR3 DNA reads TGCGCCAGCAGCCTACGACAGGGGGCCTACGAGCAGTACTTC.

This chain connects TRBV10-3 to TRBJ1-2, with a possible D match to TRBD1 (5 bases). CDR1 and CDR2 (germline): ENHRY, SYGVKD. The CDR3 loop spans 14 amino acids. The V end was cut by 0 bases, the J end by 4 bases, with 9 bases between. CDR3 nucleotides: TGTGCCATCAGTGAGTCTTGGGGCGGCTATGGCTACACCTTC. Encoded protein: CAISESWGGYGYTF.

The V call is TRBV2, the J call TRBJ2-7; D might be TRBD2 (7 bases). The germline V gene encodes CDR1 SNHLY and CDR2 FYNNEI. The CDR3 spans 15 residues. The V gene lost 2 bases and the J gene lost 0 bases, with 11 bases spanning the gap. The CDR3 spells CASSEWGGVSYEQYF. DNA of the CDR3: TGTGCCAGCAGTGAATGGGGGGGCGTCTCCTACGAGCAGTACTTC.

The genes are TRBV7-6 and TRBJ1-6; D possibly corresponds to TRBD1 (6 bases). The CDR3 consists of 15 residues. V was pared by 5 bases and J by 9 bases, with 17 bases between. Germline assignment: CDR1 SGHVS and CDR2 FNYEAQ. The CDR3 region is CASSPQGTGSSPLHF. In DNA, the CDR3 is TGTGCCAGCAGCCCTCAGGGGACCGGAAGTTCACCCCTCCACTTT.

In its sample, this clone was seen a few times. This chain joins TRBV6-6 and TRBJ1-2; 9 bases match TRBD1. V gave up 5 bases and J gave up 12 bases; unmatched junction bases: 4. Looked up from germline, CDR1 is MNHNY and CDR2 is SVGAGI (reference sequence). This CDR3 comprises 11 residues. The CDR3 here is CASSPDRGDTF. CDR3 sequence (DNA): TGTGCCAGCAGTCCGGACAGGGGAGACACCTTC.

The J gene is TRBJ2-7, the V gene TRBV12-5, with a tentative D call TRBD1 (6 bases). CDR1 and CDR2 from the germline V gene are LGHNT and FRNRAP. The germline V and J ends were trimmed by 0 bases and 4 bases, with 22 bases remaining between them. This CDR3 has 18 residues. The CDR3 coding sequence is TGTGCTAGTGGTTTGGTGGGAAGGGGGACGACAGGCGGTTACGAGCAGTACTTC. This gives the protein CASGLVGRGTTGGYEQYF.

V is TRBV9 and J is TRBJ1-1; 10 positions match TRBD1. The J segment lost 10 bases and the V segment lost 2 bases, leaving 8 bases of the junction unmatched. The CDR3 sequence is 14 residues long. CDR1 and CDR2 from the germline V gene are SGDLS and YYNGEE. The chain's CDR3 is CASSVRDRGGVAFF. The DNA for the CDR3 is TGTGCCAGCAGCGTCCGGGACAGGGGTGGGGTAGCTTTCTTT.

The V call is TRBV19, the J call TRBJ1-5; possibly TRBD1 for D (6 bases). This CDR3 contains 16 residues. Trimming pared 7 bases from V and 2 bases from J, leaving 18 bases between. From germline, CDR1 is LNHDA and CDR2 SQIVND (reference sequence). The CDR3 DNA is TGTGCCAGTATCAAGGACAGCCTAGGGGGCAATCAGCCCCAGCATTTT. Its translation is CASIKDSLGGNQPQHF.

In the case of this clone: At one end, the junction sequence differs from germline, possibly due to a read error. This chain joins TRBV16 and TRBJ2-5; 7 bases line up with TRBD1. The germline CDR1 and CDR2 sequences are KGHSY and FQNENV. This CDR3 is built from 15 residues. CDR3 sequence: CASSKSGTAQETQYF. CDR3 DNA: TGTGCCAGCAGCAAATCCGGGACAGCACAAGAGACCCAGTACTTC.

The CDR3, as DNA: TGTGCCAGCAGCTTCCCCATCAGGCAGTCATCCTATAATTCACCCCTCCACTTT. Protein: CASSFPIRQSSYNSPLHF. The rearrangement links TRBV7-2 to TRBJ1-6; D uncertain. Germline V gene lookup returns CDR1 SGHTA and CDR2 FQGNSA. The length of the CDR3 is 18 residues. Trimming took off 3 bases at V and 1 base at J, with 16 bases between the two ends.

The rearrangement joins TRBV2 to TRBJ2-5; D ambiguous. The J call is in doubt because the DNA end fits TRBJ2-7 better. Germline assignment: CDR1 SNHLY and CDR2 FYNNEI. The CDR3 sequence is 14 residues long. The CDR3 sequence is CASSERTAQYEQYF. CDR3 sequence (DNA): TGTGCCAGCAGTGAGCGCACAGCCCAATACGAGCAGTACTTC.

The V gene is TRBV29-1, the J gene TRBJ1-1, with 7 bases lining up with TRBD1. The germline gives CDR1 SQVTM, CDR2 ANQGSEA. V shed 4 bases, J shed 7 bases, and the junction held 6 bases outside the gene matches. The CDR3 sequence is 12 residues long. This CDR3 is CSVGTGVFEAFF. Written as DNA, the CDR3 is TGCAGCGTTGGCACAGGGGTTTTTGAAGCTTTCTTT. The whole variable domain, filled in from reference TRBV29-1 and TRBJ1-1, reads SAVISQKPSRDICQRGTSLTIQCQVDSQVTMMFWYRQQPGQSLTLIATANQGSEATYESGFVIDKFPISRPNLTFSTLTVSNMSPEDSSIYLCSVGTGVFEAFFGQGTRLTVV.

V is TRBV5-1 and J is TRBJ2-1; 10 bases fit TRBD2. V gave up 5 bases and J gave up 4 bases; unmatched junction bases: 6. Germline V gives CDR1 SGHRS, CDR2 YFSETQ. This CDR3 has 15 amino acids. CDR3: CASSQLAGPYNEQFF. CDR3 nucleotides: TGCGCCAGCAGTCAACTAGCGGGACCATACAATGAGCAGTTCTTC.